Shown below are 30 T cell receptor beta chains from a single sample sequenced in a study of chemoradiotherapy in HPV16-positive cancers. Assay used: immunoSEQ multiplex PCR; TCRdb lists only in-frame clones, some missing. The sample has about 3,600 clones, around 95% seen once. The sample was gathered from a patient who underwent chemoradiotherapy. These receptor sequences come from a human donor with HPV-associated anogenital cancer.

V and J are TRBV19 and TRBJ2-3; the D gene could be TRBD1 or TRBD2 (5 bases each). The germline V gene encodes CDR1 LNHDA and CDR2 SQIVND (reference sequence). The CDR3 sequence is 15 residues long. The V end lost 3 bases, the J end lost 0 bases, and 10 bases lay between the germline ends. CDR3 sequence reads: CASSIAWGSTDTQYF. The CDR3 bases are TGTGCCAGTAGTATCGCCTGGGGGAGCACAGATACGCAGTATTTT.

The chain joins TRBV9 to TRBJ2-5; TRBD2 matches 7 bases. The CDR3 extends over 14 amino acids. CDR1 is SGDLS, CDR2 YYNGEE, per germline. Trimming cost V 2 bases and J 3 bases; bases outside gene matches: 4. This CDR3 is CASSVGGSEETQYF. CDR3 bases: TGTGCCAGCAGCGTGGGGGGGAGCGAAGAGACCCAGTACTTC. The full variable domain, rest sourced from reference TRBV9 and TRBJ2-5, is DSGVTQTPKHLITATGQRVTLRCSPRSGDLSVYWYQQSLDQGLQFLIQYYNGEERAKGNILERFSAQQFPDLHSELNLSSLELGDSALYFCASSVGGSEETQYFGPGTRLLVL.

This rearrangement joins TRBV5-1 to TRBJ2-2; D gene uncertain. V was pared by 2 bases and J by 5 bases, with 10 bases between. The CDR3 has 14 amino acids. CDR1 is SGHRS, CDR2 YFSETQ, per germline. The CDR3 spells CASSFDLTTGELFF. DNA of the CDR3: TGCGCCAGCAGCTTTGACTTGACTACCGGGGAGCTGTTTTTT.

The J gene is TRBJ2-2, the V gene TRBV7-3; TRBD2 might be the D (5 bases). This CDR3 contains 15 residues. The V and J ends lost 5 bases and 1 base respectively, with 11 bases between them. Germline CDR1 and CDR2: SGHTA and FQGTGA. CDR3 in DNA: TGTGCCAGCAGCGTATCCGGGATGAACACCGGGGAGCTGTTTTTT. This translates into CASSVSGMNTGELFF.

This clone has only one observation. One junction end does not reproduce the germline sequence, and a read error may be involved. This sequence joins TRBV7-7 and TRBJ2-2, with no clear D. In germline, CDR1 is SSHAT, CDR2 FNYEAQ (reference sequence). CDR3 length: 14 amino acids. The CDR3 DNA sequence: TGTGCTAGCAGTTCAACACGGAACACCGGGGAGCTGTTTTTT. This gives the protein CASSSTRNTGELFF.

V usage is TRBV30 and J usage is TRBJ1-2; perhaps TRBD1 as D (6 bases). V lost 5 bases to trimming and J lost 4 bases, with 20 bases between them. Per germline, CDR1 GTSNPN and CDR2 SVGIG (reference sequence). This CDR3 has 15 amino acids. The CDR3 here is CAWETNQGGGYGYTF. The CDR3, as DNA: TGTGCCTGGGAGACTAACCAAGGGGGAGGCTATGGCTACACCTTC.

This chain connects TRBV6-6 to TRBJ1-4; tentative D call: TRBD1 (5 bases). V shed 6 bases and J shed 6 bases, with 8 bases lying between them. The CDR3 has 12 amino acids. The germline CDR1 and CDR2 sequences are MNHNY and SVGAGI (reference sequence). The CDR3 loop reads CASRDSYEKLFF. CDR3 bases: TGTGCCAGCAGAGACAGTTATGAAAAACTGTTTTTT.

The chain is built from TRBV7-2 and TRBJ1-4; D is ambiguous. Trimming took 2 bases from V and 4 from J, leaving 8 bases between them. CDR1 is SGHTA, CDR2 FQGNSA, per germline. The CDR3 spans 14 residues. The CDR3 here is CASSLSRNNEKLFF. The CDR3, as DNA: TGTGCCAGCAGCTTATCACGGAATAATGAAAAACTGTTTTTT.

Only one count was recorded for this clone. The V call is TRBV5-1, the J call TRBJ2-5; D unclear. Trimming cost V 0 bases and J 5 bases, with 14 bases left between them. The CDR3 extends over 15 amino acids. Germline loops: CDR1 SGHRS, CDR2 YFSETQ. The CDR3 loop reads CASSLGTISRETQYF. The CDR3 bases are TGCGCCAGCAGCTTGGGGACGATAAGCCGCGAGACCCAGTACTTC. The full variable domain, its missing parts supplied by reference TRBV5-1 and TRBJ2-5, is KAGVTQTPRYLIKTRGQQVTLSCSPISGHRSVSWYQQTPGQGLQFLFEYFSETQRNKGNFPGRFSGRQFSNSRSEMNVSTLELGDSALYLCASSLGTISRETQYFGPGTRLLVL.

The chain is built from TRBV5-1 and TRBJ1-3, with D unclear. V dropped 4 bases and J dropped 4 bases, with 6 bases sitting between them. CDR3 length equals 12 residues. Per the germline V gene, CDR1 is SGHRS and CDR2 is YFSETQ. In nucleotides, the CDR3 is TGCGCCAGCAGCCCGGAAGGAAACACCATATATTTT. Translated: CASSPEGNTIYF. Supplemented by reference TRBV5-1 and TRBJ1-3, the full variable domain reads KAGVTQTPRYLIKTRGQQVTLSCSPISGHRSVSWYQQTPGQGLQFLFEYFSETQRNKGNFPGRFSGRQFSNSRSEMNVSTLELGDSALYLCASSPEGNTIYFGEGSWLTVV.

The rearrangement joins TRBV5-1 to TRBJ2-3, with TRBD2 matching 14 bases. The CDR3 runs to 20 residues. Germline assignment: CDR1 SGHRS and CDR2 YFSETQ. Trimming took 4 bases from V and 4 from J; bases not matched to a gene: 17. This CDR3 reads CASSKIIGLAGGSPPDTQYF. The CDR3 coding sequence is TGCGCCAGCAGCAAGATCATCGGACTAGCGGGAGGATCCCCCCCAGATACGCAGTATTTT.

The chain employs TRBV10-2 and TRBJ2-5; D is uncertain. CDR1 and CDR2 (germline): WSHSY, SAAADI. The CDR3 runs 13 residues. V dropped 1 base and J dropped 5 bases, with 8 bases sitting between them. The CDR3: CASSEYGVETQYF. CDR3 DNA sequence: TGCGCCAGCAGTGAGTATGGCGTCGAGACCCAGTACTTC.

The CDR3 here is CASSESLNDQETQYF. CDR3 DNA sequence: TGTGCCAGCAGCGAGAGTCTAAATGACCAAGAGACCCAGTACTTC. The V call is TRBV9, the J call TRBJ2-5; D call uncertain. CDR1 and CDR2 from the germline V gene are SGDLS and YYNGEE. V gave up 3 bases and J gave up 0 bases, with 12 bases separating them. The CDR3 is made up of 15 amino acids.

This rearrangement joins TRBV5-6 to TRBJ1-6; a weak D match, TRBD1 (6 bases). V was clipped by 2 bases and J by 0 bases, with 6 bases between them. CDR1 SGHDT and CDR2 YYEEEE come from the germline V gene. The CDR3 extends over 15 amino acids. The CDR3 bases are TGTGCCAGCAGCTTCAGGGGCTCCTATAATTCACCCCTCCACTTT. It codes for CASSFRGSYNSPLHF.

This chain links TRBV5-1 with TRBJ1-1; possible D gene TRBD1, 6 bases. The CDR3 loop spans 12 amino acids. V lost 3 bases, J lost 6 bases, and 9 bases lay in between. Germline loops: CDR1 SGHRS, CDR2 YFSETQ. For the CDR3, the DNA is TGCGCCAGCAGCTATGGACAGTCTGAAGCTTTCTTT. It specifies CASSYGQSEAFF.

The J gene is TRBJ2-7, the V gene TRBV29-1; D is possibly TRBD1 (5 bases). The ends were cut back, 3 bases at V and 3 bases at J, with 21 bases in the middle. This CDR3 comprises 16 residues. Germline V lookup: CDR1 SQVTM, CDR2 ANQGSEA. The CDR3 bases are TGCAGCGTTGATGGGTACAGCGAATCAGGGAACTACGAGCAGTACTTC. It yields the protein CSVDGYSESGNYEQYF.

The V and J genes are TRBV19 and TRBJ2-3; maybe TRBD2 (6 bases). The germline CDR1 and CDR2 sequences are LNHDA and SQIVND (reference sequence). This CDR3 has 16 amino acids. Trimming shortened V by 1 base and J by 3 bases, and 14 bases separated the two germline ends. The CDR3 sequence: CASSIGVAERTDTQYF. The CDR3 coding sequence is TGTGCCAGTAGTATAGGAGTAGCGGAGAGGACAGATACGCAGTATTTT.

The chain couples TRBV27 to TRBJ2-5; D remains ambiguous. Germline V lookup: CDR1 MNHEY, CDR2 SMNVEV (reference sequence). The CDR3 sequence is 14 residues long. Trimming removed 0 bases at V and 1 base at J, with 6 bases between. The CDR3 spells CASSLSRSQETQYF. The CDR3 DNA reads as TGTGCCAGCAGTTTATCTCGGTCCCAAGAGACCCAGTACTTC.

The V call is TRBV11-1, the J call TRBJ1-1; TRBD1 matches 10 bases. The germline gives CDR1 SGHAT, CDR2 FQDESV (reference sequence). V lost 7 bases and J lost 4; bases outside the gene matches: 9. CDR3 length equals 15 residues. The CDR3 reads CASTFDRGHGTEAFF. In nucleotides, the CDR3 is TGTGCCAGCACCTTCGACAGGGGGCATGGCACTGAAGCTTTCTTT.

The J gene is TRBJ2-3, the V gene TRBV29-1; 7 bases are a match to TRBD1. This CDR3 contains 15 residues. V shed 7 bases and J 1 base; nucleotides not matched to a gene: 11. Germline V gene data show CDR1 as SQVTM and CDR2 as ANQGSEA. CDR3 region: CSAEGAGGGTDTQYF. In nucleotides, the CDR3 is TGCAGCGCCGAGGGGGCAGGGGGAGGCACAGATACGCAGTATTTT.

The V gene is TRBV5-1, the J gene TRBJ1-6; D gene unclear. V was trimmed by 3 bases and J by 7 bases, leaving 14 bases between them. The CDR3 runs 15 residues. CDR1 is SGHRS, CDR2 YFSETQ, per germline. CDR3 in amino acids: CASSSSQALNSPLHF. CDR3 nucleotide sequence: TGCGCCAGCAGCTCTTCTCAGGCCCTAAATTCACCCCTCCACTTT.

The gene calls are TRBV11-1 and TRBJ2-2; D uncertain. The CDR3 runs 14 residues. Germline values: CDR1 SGHAT, CDR2 FQDESV (reference sequence). Deletions cut 1 base from V and 0 bases from J, with 3 bases between. CDR3 sequence reads: CASSLVANTGELFF. CDR3 coding DNA: TGTGCCAGCAGCTTAGTAGCGAACACCGGGGAGCTGTTTTTT.

The chain recombines TRBV28 with TRBJ1-2, with TRBD1 as a possible D gene (5 bases). The CDR3 length is 11 residues. V shed 11 bases and J shed 8 bases, with 15 bases lying between them. Germline V gene data show CDR1 as MDHEN and CDR2 as SYDVKM. CDR3 amino acids: CAGYNRRGYTF. The CDR3 DNA is TGTGCCGGCTACAACAGGCGCGGCTACACCTTC.

This chain joins TRBV2 and TRBJ1-1; a weak D match, TRBD1 (6 bases). With 2 bases removed from V and 8 bases from J, the gap between germline ends came to 6 bases. Per germline, CDR1 SNHLY and CDR2 FYNNEI. There are 11 residues in the CDR3. CDR3 amino acids: CASSERGEAFF. CDR3 nucleotide sequence: TGTGCCAGCAGTGAAAGGGGGGAAGCTTTCTTT.

The V and J genes are TRBV19 and TRBJ1-1; TRBD1 matches 7 bases. The J segment lost 1 base and the V segment lost 6 bases, leaving 8 bases of the junction unmatched. Germline V gene sequence: CDR1 LNHDA, CDR2 SQIVND (reference sequence). This CDR3 has 15 amino acids. In DNA form, the CDR3 reads TGTGCCAGTAGCCCGATGGGACAGCAGAACACTGAAGCTTTCTTT. Protein product: CASSPMGQQNTEAFF. Using reference TRBV19 and TRBJ1-1 for the parts outside the CDR3, the full variable domain is DGGITQSPKYLFRKEGQNVTLSCEQNLNHDAMYWYRQDPGQGLRLIYYSQIVNDFQKGDIAEGYSVSREKKESFPLTVTSAQKNPTAFYLCASSPMGQQNTEAFFGQGTRLTVV.

The V gene is TRBV5-1, the J gene TRBJ2-7, with D unclear. This CDR3 region has 14 residues. Trimming stripped 0 bases from V and 4 bases from J, with 11 bases between. Germline V gene sequence: CDR1 SGHRS, CDR2 YFSETQ. This chain's CDR3 is CASSLGAGEYEQYF. CDR3 nucleotide sequence: TGCGCCAGCAGCTTGGGTGCAGGAGAATACGAGCAGTACTTC.

The chain uses TRBV7-8 and TRBJ2-3; D perhaps matches TRBD2 (5 bases). From germline, CDR1 is SGHVS and CDR2 FQNEAQ. The CDR3 runs to 14 residues. The V end lost 3 bases, the J end lost 1 base, and 8 bases lay between the germline ends. CDR3 DNA: TGTGCCAGCAGCTTCAGCGGCGGCACAGATACGCAGTATTTT. This encodes CASSFSGGTDTQYF.

This chain joins TRBV11-2 and TRBJ2-5; TRBD2 aligns across 7 bases. Unmatched junction bases numbered 2, after V lost 3 bases and J lost 1 base. Per the germline V gene, CDR1 is SGHAT and CDR2 is FQNNGV. The CDR3 contains 14 residues. The CDR3 region has the DNA TGTGCCAGCAGCTTTTGGGGGGGCCAAGAGACCCAGTACTTC. This sequence encodes CASSFWGGQETQYF. The entire variable domain, with the rest obtained from reference TRBV11-2 and TRBJ2-5, is as follows: EAGVAQSPRYKIIEKRQSVAFWCNPISGHATLYWYQQILGQGPKLLIQFQNNGVVDDSQLPKDRFSAERLKGVDSTLKIQPAKLEDSAVYLCASSFWGGQETQYFGPGTRLLVL.

This chain uses TRBV30 with TRBJ1-2; D is uncertain. The CDR3 runs to 12 residues. V was trimmed by 5 bases and J by 2 bases, leaving 9 bases between them. Germline CDR1 reads GTSNPN; CDR2 reads SVGIG (reference sequence). CDR3 DNA: TGTGCCTGGGGCGTCGCAAACTATGGCTACACCTTC. This encodes CAWGVANYGYTF. The whole variable domain, filled in from reference TRBV30 and TRBJ1-2, reads SQTIHQWPATLVQPVGSPLSLECTVEGTSNPNLYWYRQAAGRGLQLLFYSVGIGQISSEVPQNLSASRPQDRQFILSSKKLLLSDSGFYLCAWGVANYGYTFGSGTRLTVV.

The chain is built from TRBV2 and TRBJ2-3; possible D gene TRBD2, 6 bases. This CDR3 spans 14 amino acids. Trimming removed 4 bases from V and 1 base from J, with 9 bases in between. Germline V gene sequence: CDR1 SNHLY, CDR2 FYNNEI. The CDR3 DNA follows: TGTGCCAGCAGTGTGCCTAGCGGCACAGATACGCAGTATTTT. Its translation is CASSVPSGTDTQYF.